This entry features one T cell receptor beta chain sequence. Its antigen is as yet unknown. The V and J ends lost 6 bases and 3 bases, in that order; junction bases with no gene match: 7. The CDR3 extends over 14 amino acids. The germline V gene encodes CDR1 DFQATT and CDR2 SNEGSKA (reference sequence). This record comes from a study of CD8 T cells in ankylosing spondylitis. General study results and limits: Significant enrichment of disease-linked clones was reportedly seen in matched ankylosing spondylitis synovial fluid. Within peripheral blood, clones linked to disease were CD8+ and relatively rare.

Quantitative 5'-RACE with molecular barcodes produced the TCR beta libraries. TCRdb used MiXCR to reprocess the 5' RACE reads, holding one entry per CDR3 protein. Of 200,000 to 300,000 distinct CDR3 sequences listed, roughly a quarter are singletons. Sequenced: blood, either unsorted or a sorted T cell fraction (not recorded which). The rearrangement links TRBV20-1 to TRBJ2-2; TRBD1 matches at 7 bases. The TCR sequence derives from a male donor with ankylosing spondylitis or in good health (not recorded which). CDR3 bases: TGCAGTGCCTGGGACAGATCTTACACCGGGGAGCTGTTTTTT. It translates to CSAWDRSYTGELFF.